These 7 T cell receptor beta chains were sequenced from one sample in a study of blood T cell repertoires in COVID-19. Repertoires were generated with immunoSEQ multiplex PCR, while TCRdb's copy carries only in-frame clones and drops some. This table holds tens of thousands of clones, roughly 76% found once. Source material: peripheral blood. The receptors shown here come from a man at least 80 years old with COVID-19, enrolled during active disease.

The J gene is TRBJ1-1, the V gene TRBV11-2, with D unclear. Germline values: CDR1 SGHAT, CDR2 FQNNGV. The CDR3 consists of 13 residues. V was clipped by 0 bases and J by 3 bases, with 5 bases between them. CDR3 amino acids: CASSLEAHTEAFF. The CDR3, as DNA: TGTGCCAGCAGCTTAGAGGCCCACACTGAAGCTTTCTTT.

The chain carries TRBV19 and TRBJ1-1; D is unresolved. The CDR3 extends over 14 amino acids. The V gene lost 5 bases and the J gene lost 1 base, with 11 bases spanning the gap. In germline, CDR1 is LNHDA, CDR2 SQIVND (reference sequence). The CDR3 DNA reads TGTGCCAGTAGTGGGGAGGGAAGGAACACTGAAGCTTTCTTT. Protein sequence: CASSGEGRNTEAFF.

This clone was recorded once. The chain recombines TRBV10-1 with TRBJ2-3; D remains ambiguous. Germline V gene sequence: CDR1 WNHNN, CDR2 SYGVQD (reference sequence). The CDR3 totals 14 residues. V dropped 3 bases and J dropped 2 bases, with 9 bases sitting between them. DNA of the CDR3: TGCGCCAGCAGTGATGGTCGAGACACAGATACGCAGTATTTT. Its translation is CASSDGRDTDTQYF.

The CDR3 DNA is TGTGCCAGCAGGAGGACAGGCCCCATTTCCACAGATACGCAGTATTTT. The encoded protein is CASRRTGPISTDTQYF. V is TRBV28 and J is TRBJ2-3, with 7 bases identical to TRBD1. With 6 bases clipped from V and 2 bases from J, the junction kept 11 bases outside the gene matches. Germline V CDR1 and CDR2: MDHEN, SYDVKM. The CDR3 has 16 amino acids.

This clone showed up just a few times. The CDR3: CASSILAVSYNEQFF. The DNA of the CDR3 is TGCGCCAGCAGCATACTAGCGGTCTCCTACAATGAGCAGTTCTTC. This chain connects TRBV5-1 to TRBJ2-1; 8 bases match TRBD2. The CDR3 covers 15 residues. Germline values: CDR1 SGHRS, CDR2 YFSETQ. V lost 4 bases to trimming and J lost 0 bases; unmatched junction nucleotides: 3.

The chain has TRBV5-1 and TRBJ2-7; D is unresolved. The CDR3 totals 14 residues. V lost 2 bases to trimming and J lost 5 bases, with 14 bases between them. CDR1 and CDR2 (germline): SGHRS, YFSETQ. The CDR3 reads CASSFSQVGNEQYF. The CDR3, as DNA: TGCGCCAGCAGCTTCTCCCAGGTAGGCAACGAGCAGTACTTC.

V and J are TRBV5-1 and TRBJ1-1; D unresolved. V lost 4 bases to trimming and J lost 0 bases, with 13 bases between them. The CDR3 is made up of 15 amino acids. Germline V lookup: CDR1 SGHRS, CDR2 YFSETQ. CDR3: CASSAGVGMNTEAFF. CDR3 bases: TGCGCCAGCAGCGCGGGAGTAGGGATGAACACTGAAGCTTTCTTT.